This T cell receptor beta chain was observed in a study of OX40 agonist ivuxolimab in advanced cancers. V lost 4 bases to trimming and J lost 6 bases, with 16 bases between them. This CDR3 is 15 amino acids long. Germline CDR1 is SGHTA and CDR2 is FQGTGA. The table came from immunoSEQ multiplex PCR; TCRdb's copy has only in-frame clones and leaves some out. This sample yields roughly 53,000 clones, of which approximately 86% are seen a single time; over 50% belongs to the top ten. Specimen: CD4+ or CD8+ T cells sorted from blood, collected in a trial of the OX40 agonist ivuxolimab. This clonotype was sampled from an adult with an advanced solid tumor such as melanoma, head and neck, liver or kidney cancer. The rearrangement joins TRBV7-3 to TRBJ2-1; D could derive from TRBD1 or TRBD2 (5 bases each). This chain's CDR3 is CASSSSGTGANEQFF. CDR3 nucleotides: TGTGCCAGCAGCTCCTCCGGGACCGGCGCCAATGAGCAGTTCTTC.